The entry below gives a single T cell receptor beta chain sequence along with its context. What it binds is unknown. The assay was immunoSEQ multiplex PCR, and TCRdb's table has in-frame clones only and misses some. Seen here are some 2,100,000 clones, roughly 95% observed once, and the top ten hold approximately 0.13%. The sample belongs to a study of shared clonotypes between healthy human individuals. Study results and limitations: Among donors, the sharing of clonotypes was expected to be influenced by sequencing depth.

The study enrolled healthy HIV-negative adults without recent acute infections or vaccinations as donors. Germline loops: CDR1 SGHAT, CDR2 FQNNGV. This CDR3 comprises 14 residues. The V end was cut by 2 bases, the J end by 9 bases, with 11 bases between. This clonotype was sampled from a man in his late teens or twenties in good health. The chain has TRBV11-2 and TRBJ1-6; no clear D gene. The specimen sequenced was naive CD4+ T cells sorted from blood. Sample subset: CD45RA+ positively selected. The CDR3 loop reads CASSLRRIISPLHF. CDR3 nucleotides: TGTGCCAGCAGCTTAAGACGGATCATTTCACCCCTCCACTTT.